The 7 T cell receptor beta chains given below trace back to one sample, sequenced in a study of shared clonotypes between healthy human individuals. Sequenced by immunoSEQ multiplex PCR; TCRdb stores in-frame clones only, minus some. The sample yields a few million clones, roughly 93% seen once. The sample was naive CD4+ T cells from PBMCs. The subset was: CD45RA+ positively selected. The receptors were gathered from a man between 18 and 35 years old in good health. Some clones in this sample may be carry-over from other donors' samples.

The chain joins TRBV10-3 to TRBJ2-5; 12 nucleotides match TRBD2. The CDR3 sequence is 19 residues long. Germline assignment: CDR1 ENHRY and CDR2 SYGVKD. The junction had 17 bases not matched to a gene; V was cut back by 7 bases and J by 2 bases. CDR3 loop: CAIKGPGLAGRVDQETQYF. CDR3 in DNA: TGTGCCATCAAGGGTCCGGGACTAGCGGGTAGAGTGGATCAAGAGACCCAGTACTTC.

The chain carries TRBV9 and TRBJ2-2; 8 nucleotides line up with TRBD2. CDR1 SGDLS and CDR2 YYNGEE come from the germline V gene. The CDR3 extends over 17 amino acids. Losses at the gene ends were 10 bases for V and 1 base for J; bases not matched to a gene: 15. Written as DNA, the CDR3 is TGTGCCGGCTTAACACGGGTGGCGGGAGGGAACACCGGGGAGCTGTTTTTT. This encodes CAGLTRVAGGNTGELFF.

The CDR3 is CASSQLGADTQYF. In DNA form, the CDR3 reads TGTGCCAGCAGCCAGTTAGGGGCAGATACGCAGTATTTT. This chain connects TRBV14 to TRBJ2-3; D is perhaps TRBD1 (5 bases). V was pared by 3 bases and J by 4 bases, with 8 bases between. Per the germline V gene, CDR1 is SGHDN and CDR2 is FVKESK. The CDR3 is 13 residues long. Complete variable domain (other parts from reference TRBV14 and TRBJ2-3): EAGVTQFPSHSVIEKGQTVTLRCDPISGHDNLYWYRRVMGKEIKFLLHFVKESKQDESGMPNNRFLAERTGGTYSTLKVQPAELEDSGVYFCASSQLGADTQYFGPGTRLTVL.

The V gene is TRBV28, the J gene TRBJ2-7; 9 bases align to TRBD2. After removal of 4 bases from V and 1 base from J, the junction contained 14 bases not matched to a gene. Germline V lookup: CDR1 MDHEN, CDR2 SYDVKM. The CDR3 runs 18 residues. CDR3 loop: CASSSQPLLAGRSYEQYF. In DNA, the CDR3 is TGTGCCAGCAGTTCCCAACCCCTTCTAGCGGGGAGATCCTACGAGCAGTACTTC. The whole variable domain, filled in from reference TRBV28 and TRBJ2-7, reads DVKVTQSSRYLVKRTGEKVFLECVQDMDHENMFWYRQDPGLGLRLIYFSYDVKMKEKGDIPEGYSVSREKKERFSLILESASTNQTSMYLCASSSQPLLAGRSYEQYFGPGTRLTVT.

Worth noting for this clone: The sample has other DNA sequences that encode this CDR3 too. This rearrangement joins TRBV6-6 to TRBJ2-1; D remains unclear. In germline, CDR1 is MNHNY, CDR2 SVGAGI (reference sequence). The CDR3 is made up of 10 amino acids. Trimming took off 8 bases at V and 1 base at J, with 0 bases between the two ends. The CDR3 region has the DNA TGTGCCAGCTCCTACAATGAGCAGTTCTTC. It encodes CASSYNEQFF.

This clone appeared a single time. The DNA for the CDR3 is TGTGCCAGCAGTGGCCTAGCCCTCTTCTACAATGAGCAGTTCTTC. It translates to CASSGLALFYNEQFF. This sequence joins TRBV2 and TRBJ2-1; the D gene is possibly TRBD2 (5 bases). Germline CDR1 SNHLY, CDR2 FYNNEI. V gave up 4 bases and J gave up 3 bases, with 13 bases separating them. This CDR3 is built from 15 residues.

The chain is built from TRBV5-1 and TRBJ2-5; 8 positions match TRBD1. Germline values: CDR1 SGHRS, CDR2 YFSETQ. J was trimmed by 5 bases and V by 5 bases; bases with no gene match: 8. The CDR3 covers 14 residues. The CDR3 reads CASRFGQGRETQYF. CDR3 DNA sequence: TGCGCCAGCAGGTTCGGACAGGGACGCGAGACCCAGTACTTC.